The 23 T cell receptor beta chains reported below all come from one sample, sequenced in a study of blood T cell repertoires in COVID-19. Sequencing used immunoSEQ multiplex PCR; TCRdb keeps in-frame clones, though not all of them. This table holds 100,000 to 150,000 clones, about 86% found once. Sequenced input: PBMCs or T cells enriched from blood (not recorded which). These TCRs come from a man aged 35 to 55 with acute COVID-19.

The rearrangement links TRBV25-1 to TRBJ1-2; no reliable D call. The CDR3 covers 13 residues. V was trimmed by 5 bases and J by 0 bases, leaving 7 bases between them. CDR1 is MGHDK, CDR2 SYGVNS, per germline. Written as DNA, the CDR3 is TGTGCCAGCAGTCTCCCCTCTAACTATGGCTACACCTTC. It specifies CASSLPSNYGYTF.

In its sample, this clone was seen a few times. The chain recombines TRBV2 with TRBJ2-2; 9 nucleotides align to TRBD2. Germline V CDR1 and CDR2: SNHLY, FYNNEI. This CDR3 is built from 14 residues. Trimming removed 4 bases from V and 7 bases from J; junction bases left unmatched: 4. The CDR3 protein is CASSGTSVGGELFF. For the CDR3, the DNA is TGTGCCAGCAGTGGGACTAGCGTAGGCGGGGAGCTGTTTTTT.

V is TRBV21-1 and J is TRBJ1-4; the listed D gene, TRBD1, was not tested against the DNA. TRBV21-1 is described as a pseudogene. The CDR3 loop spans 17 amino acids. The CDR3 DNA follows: TGTGCCAGCAGCAAAGAGGGAGACAGGTTATACTTTGAAAAACTGTTTTTT. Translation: CASSKEGDRLYFEKLFF.

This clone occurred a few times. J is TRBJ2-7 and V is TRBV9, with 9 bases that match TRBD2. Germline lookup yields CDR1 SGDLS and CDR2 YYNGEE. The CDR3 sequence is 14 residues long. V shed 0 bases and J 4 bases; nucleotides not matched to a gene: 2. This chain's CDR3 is CASSVGTSEYEQYF. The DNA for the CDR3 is TGTGCCAGCAGCGTAGGGACTAGCGAGTACGAGCAGTACTTC.

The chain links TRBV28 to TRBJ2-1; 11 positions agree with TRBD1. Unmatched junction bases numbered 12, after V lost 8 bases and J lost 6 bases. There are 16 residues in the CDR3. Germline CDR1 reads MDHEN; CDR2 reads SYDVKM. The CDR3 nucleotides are TGTGCCAGCGGGTCATCCGGGACAGGGGGGGGCAATGAGCAGTTCTTC. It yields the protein CASGSSGTGGGNEQFF. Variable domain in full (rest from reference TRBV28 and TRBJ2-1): DVKVTQSSRYLVKRTGEKVFLECVQDMDHENMFWYRQDPGLGLRLIYFSYDVKMKEKGDIPEGYSVSREKKERFSLILESASTNQTSMYLCASGSSGTGGGNEQFFGPGTRLTVL.

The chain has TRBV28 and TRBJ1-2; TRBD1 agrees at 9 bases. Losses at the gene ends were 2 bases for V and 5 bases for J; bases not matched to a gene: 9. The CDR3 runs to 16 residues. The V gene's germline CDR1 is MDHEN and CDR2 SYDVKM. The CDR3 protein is CASSLGDRVLKYGYTF. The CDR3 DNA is TGTGCCAGCAGTTTAGGGGACAGGGTCCTCAAATATGGCTACACCTTC.

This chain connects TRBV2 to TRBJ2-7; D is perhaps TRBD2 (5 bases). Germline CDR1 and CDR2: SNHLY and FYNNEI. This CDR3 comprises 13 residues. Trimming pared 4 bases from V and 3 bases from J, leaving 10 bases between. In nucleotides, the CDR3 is TGTGCCAGCAGTGGAGGAGGTGGCTACGAGCAGTACTTC. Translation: CASSGGGGYEQYF.

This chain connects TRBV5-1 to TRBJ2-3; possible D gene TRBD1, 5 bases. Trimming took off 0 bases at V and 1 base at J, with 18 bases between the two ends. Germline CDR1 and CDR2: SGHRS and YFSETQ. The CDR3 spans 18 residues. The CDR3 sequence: CASSLALRYRNRTDTQYF. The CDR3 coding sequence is TGCGCCAGCAGCTTGGCCTTAAGGTACAGGAATCGCACAGATACGCAGTATTTT.

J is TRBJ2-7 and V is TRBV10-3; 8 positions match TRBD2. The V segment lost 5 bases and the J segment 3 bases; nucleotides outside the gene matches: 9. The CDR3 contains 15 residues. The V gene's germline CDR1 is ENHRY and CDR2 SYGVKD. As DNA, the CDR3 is TGTGCCATCAGTTACCAGGACGGGGGGGGCTACGAGCAGTACTTC. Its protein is CAISYQDGGGYEQYF.

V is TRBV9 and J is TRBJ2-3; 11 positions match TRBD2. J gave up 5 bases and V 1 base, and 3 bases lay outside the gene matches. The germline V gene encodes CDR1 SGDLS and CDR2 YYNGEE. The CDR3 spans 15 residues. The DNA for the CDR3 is TGTGCCAGCAGCGTAAGGCTAGCGGGGGGAGATACGCAGTATTTT. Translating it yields CASSVRLAGGDTQYF.

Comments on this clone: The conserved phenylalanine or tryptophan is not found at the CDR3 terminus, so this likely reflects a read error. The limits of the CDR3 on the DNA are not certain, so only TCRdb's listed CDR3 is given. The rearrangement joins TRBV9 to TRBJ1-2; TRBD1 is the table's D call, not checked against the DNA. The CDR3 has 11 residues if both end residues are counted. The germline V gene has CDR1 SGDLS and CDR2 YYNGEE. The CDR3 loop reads CASSVGDRSLL.

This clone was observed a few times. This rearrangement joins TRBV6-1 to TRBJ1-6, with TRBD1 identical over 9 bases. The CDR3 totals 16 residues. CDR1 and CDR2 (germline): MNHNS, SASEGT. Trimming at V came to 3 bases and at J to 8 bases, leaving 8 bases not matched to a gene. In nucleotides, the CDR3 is TGTGCCAGCAGTGACGCGGGACAGGGTAGGGATTCACCCCTCCACTTT. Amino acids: CASSDAGQGRDSPLHF.

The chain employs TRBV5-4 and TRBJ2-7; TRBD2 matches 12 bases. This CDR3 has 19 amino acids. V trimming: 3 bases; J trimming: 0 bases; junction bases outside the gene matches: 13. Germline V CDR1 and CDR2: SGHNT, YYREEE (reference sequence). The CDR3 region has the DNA TGTGCCAGCAGCTCTGACATAGCTAGCGGGAGGGTTAGCTCCTACGAGCAGTACTTC. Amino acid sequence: CASSSDIASGRVSSYEQYF.

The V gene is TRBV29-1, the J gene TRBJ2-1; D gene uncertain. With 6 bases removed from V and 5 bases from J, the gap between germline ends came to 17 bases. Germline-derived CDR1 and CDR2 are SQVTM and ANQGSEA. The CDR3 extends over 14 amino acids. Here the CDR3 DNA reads TGCAGCGTCTCGGGTAACGGTTTTAACAATGAGCAGTTCTTC. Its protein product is CSVSGNGFNNEQFF.

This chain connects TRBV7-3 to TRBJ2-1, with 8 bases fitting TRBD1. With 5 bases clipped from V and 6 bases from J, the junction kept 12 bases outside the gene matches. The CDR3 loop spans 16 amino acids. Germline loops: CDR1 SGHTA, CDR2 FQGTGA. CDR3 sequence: CASSETGDIRPNEQFF. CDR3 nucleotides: TGTGCCAGCAGCGAGACAGGGGATATCCGCCCCAATGAGCAGTTCTTC.

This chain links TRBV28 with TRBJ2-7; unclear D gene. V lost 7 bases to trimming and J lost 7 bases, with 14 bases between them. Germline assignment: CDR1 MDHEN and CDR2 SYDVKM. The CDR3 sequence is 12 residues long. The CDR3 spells CASTQDRVEQYF. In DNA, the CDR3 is TGTGCCAGCACCCAAGACCGGGTAGAGCAGTACTTC.

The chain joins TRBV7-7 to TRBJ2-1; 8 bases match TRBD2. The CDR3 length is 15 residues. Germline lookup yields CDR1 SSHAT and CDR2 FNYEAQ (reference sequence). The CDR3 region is CASSPLNGGAYEQFF. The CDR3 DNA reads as TGTGCTAGCTCCCCACTTAACGGGGGGGCCTATGAGCAGTTCTTC.

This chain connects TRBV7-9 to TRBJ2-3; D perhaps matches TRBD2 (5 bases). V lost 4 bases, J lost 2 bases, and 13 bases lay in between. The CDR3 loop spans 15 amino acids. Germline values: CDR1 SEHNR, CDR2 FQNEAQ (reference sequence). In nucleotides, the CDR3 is TGTGCCAGCAGCTCATTCCGGGGTACCACAGATACGCAGTATTTT. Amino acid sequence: CASSSFRGTTDTQYF.

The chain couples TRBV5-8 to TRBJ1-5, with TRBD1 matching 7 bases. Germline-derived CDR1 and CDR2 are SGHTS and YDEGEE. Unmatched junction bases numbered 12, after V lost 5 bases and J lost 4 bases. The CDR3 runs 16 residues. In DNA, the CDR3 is TGTGCCAGCAGACCATTGTCCCGGGACAGAAATCAGCCCCAGCATTTT. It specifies CASRPLSRDRNQPQHF. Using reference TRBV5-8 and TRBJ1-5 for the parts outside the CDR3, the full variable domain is EAGVTQSPTHLIKTRGQQATLRCSPISGHTSVYWYQQALGLGLQFLLWYDEGEERNRGNFPPRFSGRQFPNYSSELNVNALELEDSALYLCASRPLSRDRNQPQHFGDGTRLSIL.

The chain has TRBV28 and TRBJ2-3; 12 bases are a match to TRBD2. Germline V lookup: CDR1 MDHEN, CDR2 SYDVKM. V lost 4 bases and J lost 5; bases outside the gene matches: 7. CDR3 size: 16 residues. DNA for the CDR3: TGTGCCAGCAGTTCAGAGACTAGCGGGAGAGGAGATACGCAGTATTTT. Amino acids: CASSSETSGRGDTQYF.

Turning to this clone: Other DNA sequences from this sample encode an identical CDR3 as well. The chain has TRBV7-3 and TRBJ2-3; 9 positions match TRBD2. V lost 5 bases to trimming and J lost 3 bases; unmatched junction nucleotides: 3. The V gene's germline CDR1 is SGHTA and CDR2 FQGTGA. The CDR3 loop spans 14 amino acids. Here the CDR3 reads CASSLSGGTDTQYF. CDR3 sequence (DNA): TGTGCCAGCAGCCTTAGCGGGGGAACAGATACGCAGTATTTT.

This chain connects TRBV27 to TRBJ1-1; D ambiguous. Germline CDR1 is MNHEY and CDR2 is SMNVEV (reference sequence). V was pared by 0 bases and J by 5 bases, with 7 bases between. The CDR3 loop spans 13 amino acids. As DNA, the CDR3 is TGTGCCAGCAGTTTATCGTCCAGGACTGAAGCTTTCTTT. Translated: CASSLSSRTEAFF.

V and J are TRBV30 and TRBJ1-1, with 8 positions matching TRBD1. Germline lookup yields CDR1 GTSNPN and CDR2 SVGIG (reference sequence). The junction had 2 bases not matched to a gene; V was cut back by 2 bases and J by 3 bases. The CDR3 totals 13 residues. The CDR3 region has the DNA TGTGCCTGGAGTAAGACAGGGGACACTGAAGCTTTCTTT. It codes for CAWSKTGDTEAFF.